Listed below are T cell receptor beta chains from one sample, sequenced in a study of sequential checkpoint blockade in melanoma. Some clones are missing from TCRdb's copy, which holds only in-frame ones; the method was immunoSEQ multiplex PCR. This sample has roughly 3,000 clones, with 20% to 25% found just once. The sequencing used tumor tissue (inferred from file names), collected from a patient given nivolumab and ipilimumab in sequence. These receptors came from a human donor with melanoma. Each CDR3 is given with its conserved first and last residue. The D gene is left open where the match is weak. Only part of the rows carry a size: once, few, many, or a class if the clone is expanded.

D: TRBD1
length: 15
J: TRBJ2-7
size: -
V: TRBV9
CDR3: CASSIPWDRGYEQYF
DNA: TGTGCCAGCAGCATACCCTGGGACAGGGGCTACGAGCAGTACTTC

D: -
length: 13
J: TRBJ1-1
size: few
V: TRBV7-1
CDR3: CASSLGLRTEAFF
DNA: TGTGCCAGCAGCTTAGGACTACGGACGGAAGCTTTCTTT

D: -
length: 13
J: TRBJ2-7
size: -
V: TRBV1
CDR3: CASSPEGGYEQYF
DNA: TGCGCCAGCAGCCCCGAGGGGGGATACGAGCAGTACTTC

D: TRBD1
length: 15
J: TRBJ2-2
size: -
V: TRBV6-8
CDR3: CASSPVLTGIGELFF
DNA: TGTGCCAGCAGTCCAGTCCTGACAGGGATCGGGGAGCTGTTTTTT

D: -
length: 15
J: TRBJ2-4
size: -
V: TRBV15
CDR3: CATSREMTGLDIQYF
DNA: TGTGCCACCAGCAGAGAGATGACGGGTCTCGACATTCAGTACTTC

D: TRBD2
length: 16
J: TRBJ2-7
size: medium-sized
V: TRBV11-3
CDR3: CASSWGGDGNPYEQYF
DNA: TGTGCCAGCAGCTGGGGGGGAGACGGAAACCCCTACGAGCAGTACTTC

D: -
length: 13
J: TRBJ2-1
size: few
V: TRBV12-5
CDR3: CASGLGLGNEQFF
DNA: TGTGCTAGTGGTTTGGGACTTGGCAATGAGCAGTTCTTC

D: TRBD2
length: 13
J: TRBJ2-7
size: few
V: TRBV6-8
CDR3: CASKTSGVYEQYF
DNA: TGTGCCAGCAAAACTAGCGGGGTGTACGAGCAGTACTTC

D: -
length: 14
J: TRBJ1-2
size: -
V: TRBV6-8
CDR3: CASSDSDFSRGYTF
DNA: TGTGCCAGCAGTGACTCGGACTTCTCGCGTGGCTACACCTTC

D: -
length: 13
J: TRBJ1-2
size: -
V: TRBV6-8
CDR3: CASTPGPYYGYTF
DNA: TGTGCCAGCACCCCGGGACCTTACTATGGCTACACCTTC

D: -
length: 15
J: TRBJ2-1
size: -
V: TRBV6-8
CDR3: CASSYGRAVYNEQFF
DNA: TGTGCCAGCAGTTACGGGCGTGCGGTCTACAATGAGCAGTTCTTC

D: -
length: 14
J: TRBJ1-2
size: few
V: TRBV5-1
CDR3: CASSLMDGYYGYTF
DNA: TGCGCCAGCAGCTTAATGGACGGCTATTATGGCTACACCTTC

D: -
length: 18
J: TRBJ2-5
size: few
V: TRBV28
CDR3: CASSQRLRPRGTQETQYF
DNA: TGTGCCAGCAGCCAGAGGTTGAGACCCCGAGGGACACAAGAGACCCAGTACTTC

D: -
length: 15
J: TRBJ2-3
size: medium-sized
V: TRBV11-3
CDR3: CASSNIAGSTDTQYF
DNA: TGTGCCAGCAGTAATATAGCAGGCAGCACAGATACGCAGTATTTT

D: -
length: 13
J: TRBJ1-2
size: -
V: TRBV6-8
CDR3: CASSYVVNYGYTF
DNA: TGTGCCAGCAGTTACGTGGTGAACTATGGCTACACCTTC